The clone carrying this T cell receptor beta chain was counted a few times. CDR1 is MNHEY and CDR2 is SVGAGI in the germline V gene. The CDR3 extends over 14 amino acids. V was shortened by 5 bases and J by 3 bases, with 14 bases between the two germline ends. In the PCR, 60 Vbeta and 13 Jbeta primers were used. Profiling relied on immunoSEQ multiplex PCR, and the TCRdb table lists in-frame clones only, not all of them. The top ten clones hold about 5.5% of a sample with 100,000 to 150,000 clones, around 8.5% of them seen once. The data were taken from a study of cytomegalovirus exposure and HLA in healthy donors.

Sample: PBMCs. The sequence was collected from a man aged 35 to 55 in good health and CMV-seronegative. The chain combines TRBV6-5 with TRBJ2-7; D is perhaps TRBD1 (6 bases). CDR3 in DNA: TGTGCCAGCAGTAGGGACAACTATCACTACGAGCAGTACTTC. Encoded protein: CASSRDNYHYEQYF.